This T cell receptor beta chain comes out of a study of blood T cell repertoires in COVID-19. Study context: The United States, Italy and Spain supplied acute and convalescent COVID-19 samples.

Germline lookup yields CDR1 SNHLY and CDR2 FYNNEI. V lost 10 bases, J lost 1 base, and 10 bases lay in between. This CDR3 has 12 residues. Per the original methods: Estimation of nucleated cell counts relied on the amplification of reference gene primers. The method was immunoSEQ multiplex PCR; TCRdb's version includes in-frame clones alone and lacks a portion of them. V and J calls and clone size are copied from that table; D and trimming were computed from the DNA. The table shows hundreds of thousands of clones, with about 87% occurring only once. A few counts support this clone. This TCR was recovered from a woman in her seventies with COVID-19, enrolled during active disease. V gene TRBV2 combines with J gene TRBJ1-2; D is perhaps TRBD1 (5 bases). Sequenced input: peripheral blood. The CDR3 DNA reads TGTGCCATCGACAGCTTTAACTATGGCTACACCTTC. This codes for CAIDSFNYGYTF.